The entry below gives a single T cell receptor beta chain sequence along with its context. Methods used by the authors: Estimated nucleated cell counts came from reference gene primer amplification. Method: immunoSEQ multiplex PCR; TCRdb's copy keeps in-frame clones and lacks some. Clonal size and the V and J genes are those of that table, whereas D and trimming came from the DNA. The sample includes approximately 100,000 clones, roughly 82% seen only once; the top ten take 4% to 6%. This entry belongs to a study of blood T cell repertoires in COVID-19. Across the whole study: Some COVID-19 samples were acute and others convalescent; all came from the United States, Italy and Spain. Sample material is recorded as cDNA or gDNA derived from T cells, B-cell-depleted T cells, or PBMCs.

This clonotype was sampled from a man aged 60 to 69 with acute or convalescent COVID-19. Sample: peripheral blood.

CDR3 region: CASSPPGTSSYNEQFF. The CDR3 DNA is TGTGCCAGCTCACCTCCCGGGACTAGCTCCTACAATGAGCAGTTCTTC. The chain joins TRBV18 to TRBJ2-1; 8 bases align to TRBD2. V dropped 3 bases and J dropped 0; count of bases not matched to a gene: 4. Germline values: CDR1 KGHSH, CDR2 LQKENI. This CDR3 region has 16 residues.